These T cell receptor beta chains were read from a single sample in a study of blood T cell repertoires in COVID-19. The table came from immunoSEQ multiplex PCR; TCRdb's copy has only in-frame clones and leaves some out. Of about 370,000 clones in the sample, roughly 90% were seen once. Material for sequencing was peripheral blood. The source is a woman in her twenties or thirties with COVID-19, enrolled during active disease. Each CDR3 is given with its conserved first and last residue. The order of the fields is V gene, D gene, J gene, clone size, CDR3 protein, CDR3 DNA. The D gene is left open where the match is weak. Clone size is stated in some rows and not others, as once, few, many or a class when expanded.

V gene: TRBV27
D gene: TRBD2
J gene: TRBJ2-1
clone size: NA
CDR3 protein: CASSSSPSGGANEQFF
CDR3 DNA: TGTGCCAGCAGTTCCTCCCCTAGCGGGGGGGCTAATGAGCAGTTCTTC

V gene: TRBV6-5
D gene: NA
J gene: TRBJ2-7
clone size: NA
CDR3 protein: CASSLDSGYEQYF
CDR3 DNA: TGTGCCAGCAGTTTAGATAGCGGCTACGAGCAGTACTTC

V gene: TRBV6-5
D gene: TRBD1
J gene: TRBJ1-1
clone size: NA
CDR3 protein: CASTTGRGRFEAFF
CDR3 DNA: TGTGCCAGCACCACTGGCAGGGGGCGGTTTGAAGCTTTCTTT

V gene: TRBV19
D gene: TRBD1
J gene: TRBJ1-2
clone size: NA
CDR3 protein: CASRQGFGYTF
CDR3 DNA: TGTGCCAGTAGACAGGGGTTTGGCTACACCTTC

V gene: TRBV28
D gene: NA
J gene: TRBJ2-2
clone size: once
CDR3 protein: CASSTSGGGNTGELFF
CDR3 DNA: TGTGCCAGCAGTACCTCAGGGGGAGGGAACACCGGGGAGCTGTTTTTT

V gene: TRBV27
D gene: NA
J gene: TRBJ1-5
clone size: NA
CDR3 protein: CASSLVGGNQPQHF
CDR3 DNA: TGTGCCAGCAGTTTAGTAGGGGGAAATCAGCCCCAGCATTTT

V gene: TRBV19
D gene: TRBD1
J gene: TRBJ1-1
clone size: NA
CDR3 protein: CASSIDLWTGGNTEAFF
CDR3 DNA: TGTGCCAGTAGTATAGATCTCTGGACAGGGGGGAACACTGAAGCTTTCTTT

V gene: TRBV18
D gene: TRBD2
J gene: TRBJ2-1
clone size: once
CDR3 protein: CASSLTGTSGRAMGNEQFF
CDR3 DNA: TGTGCCAGCTCACTCACCGGGACTAGCGGGAGGGCCATGGGGAATGAGCAGTTCTTC

V gene: TRBV19
D gene: NA
J gene: TRBJ1-5
clone size: NA
CDR3 protein: CATKTQGGSNQPQHF
CDR3 DNA: TGTGCCACTAAAACCCAGGGAGGGAGCAATCAGCCCCAGCATTTT

V gene: TRBV27
D gene: NA
J gene: TRBJ2-3
clone size: NA
CDR3 protein: CASSPLSQGLETDTQYF
CDR3 DNA: TGTGCCAGCAGTCCCCTTAGTCAGGGCCTAGAAACAGATACGCAGTATTTT

V gene: TRBV6-5
D gene: NA
J gene: TRBJ2-1
clone size: few
CDR3 protein: CASSYSFGVGGGEQFF
CDR3 DNA: TGTGCCAGCAGTTACTCGTTCGGCGTAGGGGGTGGGGAGCAGTTCTTC

V gene: TRBV27
D gene: NA
J gene: TRBJ2-7
clone size: NA
CDR3 protein: CASSFLPLPADYEQYF
CDR3 DNA: TGTGCCAGCAGTTTTCTCCCCCTACCAGCGGACTACGAGCAGTACTTC

V gene: TRBV11-3
D gene: NA
J gene: TRBJ2-2
clone size: NA
CDR3 protein: CASTPGTPNTGELFF
CDR3 DNA: TGTGCCAGCACCCCGGGGACACCGAACACCGGGGAGCTGTTTTTT

V gene: TRBV7-9
D gene: TRBD1
J gene: TRBJ2-6
clone size: NA
CDR3 protein: CASSTTGAGANVLTF
CDR3 DNA: TGTGCCAGCAGCACAACAGGGGCTGGGGCCAACGTCCTGACTTTC

V gene: TRBV15
D gene: TRBD1
J gene: TRBJ2-1
clone size: NA
CDR3 protein: CATSRDRDNEQFF
CDR3 DNA: TGTGCCACCAGCAGGGACAGGGACAATGAGCAGTTCTTC